Listed below are T cell receptor beta chains from one sample, sequenced in a study of blood T cell repertoires in COVID-19. Profiled with immunoSEQ multiplex PCR; TCRdb holds only in-frame clones, not every one. In the table there are 50,000 to 80,000 clones, roughly 91% of which are singletons. The specimen was PBMCs or T cells enriched from blood (not recorded which). Source of these receptors: a woman in her thirties or forties who had recovered from COVID-19. The CDR3 runs from the conserved cysteine through the conserved F or W. The order of the fields is CDR3 length, V gene, J gene, D gene, clone size, CDR3 DNA, CDR3 protein. The D gene is left open where the match is weak. Only some rows state a clone size, as once, few, many or a class for expanded clones.

CDR3 length: 16
V gene: TRBV27
J gene: TRBJ2-7
D gene: TRBD2
clone size: NA
CDR3 DNA: TGTGCCAGCAGTTTAAAGTGGCCGGGGGGGCACTACGAGCAGTACTTC
CDR3 protein: CASSLKWPGGHYEQYF

CDR3 length: 15
V gene: TRBV29-1
J gene: TRBJ1-5
D gene: TRBD1
clone size: NA
CDR3 DNA: TGCAGCGTTGCGGGCGGGCAGGGGGCAAGTCAGCCCCAGCATTTT
CDR3 protein: CSVAGGQGASQPQHF

CDR3 length: 15
V gene: TRBV2
J gene: TRBJ1-3
D gene: NA
clone size: NA
CDR3 DNA: TGTGCCAGCAGCGACACGAAAAACTCTGGAAACACCATATATTTT
CDR3 protein: CASSDTKNSGNTIYF

CDR3 length: 14
V gene: TRBV27
J gene: TRBJ1-5
D gene: TRBD1
clone size: NA
CDR3 DNA: TGTGCCAGCAGTCCCGGGACAGTGAATCAGCCCCAGCATTTT
CDR3 protein: CASSPGTVNQPQHF

CDR3 length: 15
V gene: TRBV19
J gene: TRBJ1-4
D gene: TRBD1
clone size: NA
CDR3 DNA: TGTGCCAGTAGTCCGCGGGACAGGGGGAATGAAAAACTGTTTTTT
CDR3 protein: CASSPRDRGNEKLFF

CDR3 length: 15
V gene: TRBV3-1/TRBV3-2
J gene: TRBJ2-2
D gene: TRBD1
clone size: NA
CDR3 DNA: TGTGCCAGCAGCCAAACGGCAGGGGGCACCGGGGAGCTGTTTTTT
CDR3 protein: CASSQTAGGTGELFF

CDR3 length: 15
V gene: TRBV9
J gene: TRBJ2-1
D gene: TRBD2
clone size: NA
CDR3 DNA: TGTGCCAGCAGCGGAGCGGGGGAGCCCTACAATGAGCAGTTCTTC
CDR3 protein: CASSGAGEPYNEQFF

CDR3 length: 12
V gene: TRBV3-1/TRBV3-2
J gene: TRBJ2-7
D gene: NA
clone size: once
CDR3 DNA: TGTGCCAGCAGCCAGAACATCTACGAGCAGTACTTC
CDR3 protein: CASSQNIYEQYF

CDR3 length: 15
V gene: TRBV7-9
J gene: TRBJ2-3
D gene: TRBD1
clone size: NA
CDR3 DNA: TGTGCCAGCAGCTTAAGGGGACAGGGGGTAGATACGCAGTATTTT
CDR3 protein: CASSLRGQGVDTQYF

CDR3 length: 11
V gene: TRBV10-3
J gene: TRBJ1-1
D gene: NA
clone size: NA
CDR3 DNA: TGTGCCATTGCGGAGAACACTGAAGCTTTCTTT
CDR3 protein: CAIAENTEAFF

CDR3 length: 15
V gene: TRBV5-1
J gene: TRBJ2-5
D gene: TRBD1
clone size: NA
CDR3 DNA: TGCGCCAGCAGCCCCCGACAGGGTTCGCAAGAGACCCAGTACTTC
CDR3 protein: CASSPRQGSQETQYF

CDR3 length: 14
V gene: TRBV28
J gene: TRBJ2-7
D gene: TRBD2
clone size: few
CDR3 DNA: TGTGCCAGCAGTCTGACTAGCGGGACCTACGAGCAGTACTTC
CDR3 protein: CASSLTSGTYEQYF

CDR3 length: 13
V gene: TRBV15
J gene: TRBJ1-5
D gene: TRBD1
clone size: NA
CDR3 DNA: TGTGCCACCAGACAGGGGATCAATCAGCCCCAGCATTTT
CDR3 protein: CATRQGINQPQHF

CDR3 length: 14
V gene: TRBV5-6
J gene: TRBJ1-1
D gene: TRBD1
clone size: NA
CDR3 DNA: TGTGCCAGCAGCTTGGTTGGGACAGGGTTTGAAGCTTTCTTT
CDR3 protein: CASSLVGTGFEAFF

CDR3 length: 14
V gene: TRBV11-2
J gene: TRBJ2-7
D gene: TRBD1
clone size: NA
CDR3 DNA: TGTGCCAGCAGCTACAGGGGAAGCTCCTACGAGCAGTACTTC
CDR3 protein: CASSYRGSSYEQYF

CDR3 length: 18
V gene: TRBV3-1/TRBV3-2
J gene: TRBJ2-3
D gene: TRBD2
clone size: NA
CDR3 DNA: TGTGCCAGCAGCCAAGATTTCCCTAGCGGGGCGATCACAGATACGCAGTATTTT
CDR3 protein: CASSQDFPSGAITDTQYF

CDR3 length: 13
V gene: TRBV18
J gene: TRBJ1-2
D gene: NA
clone size: NA
CDR3 DNA: TGTGCCAGCGCGGACAGTCAAAACTATGGCTACACCTTC
CDR3 protein: CASADSQNYGYTF

CDR3 length: 17
V gene: TRBV15
J gene: TRBJ1-5
D gene: TRBD1
clone size: NA
CDR3 DNA: TGTGCCACCAGCAGAGCCGAACAGGGGGAGCGCAATCAGCCCCAGCATTTT
CDR3 protein: CATSRAEQGERNQPQHF

CDR3 length: 13
V gene: TRBV7-6
J gene: TRBJ2-7
D gene: NA
clone size: NA
CDR3 DNA: TGTGCCAGCAGCTCAAAAGTAGCCTACGAGCAGTACTTC
CDR3 protein: CASSSKVAYEQYF

CDR3 length: 15
V gene: TRBV5-1
J gene: TRBJ1-5
D gene: NA
clone size: NA
CDR3 DNA: TGCGCCAGCAGCTTGCTCCCGGGGAGCAATCAGCCCCAGCATTTT
CDR3 protein: CASSLLPGSNQPQHF

CDR3 length: 16
V gene: TRBV5-1
J gene: TRBJ1-1
D gene: NA
clone size: NA
CDR3 DNA: TGCGCCAGCAGCTTAGAGAGGCCGAATTGGAACACTGAAGCTTTCTTT
CDR3 protein: CASSLERPNWNTEAFF

CDR3 length: 12
V gene: TRBV29-1
J gene: TRBJ1-2
D gene: TRBD1
clone size: few
CDR3 DNA: TGCAGCGTTCAGGGGGCGGACTATGGCTACACCTTC
CDR3 protein: CSVQGADYGYTF

CDR3 length: 15
V gene: TRBV27
J gene: TRBJ2-7
D gene: TRBD1
clone size: NA
CDR3 DNA: TGTGCCAGCAGTTTAACAGGGGTTTTATCCTACGAGCAGTACTTC
CDR3 protein: CASSLTGVLSYEQYF

CDR3 length: 14
V gene: TRBV2
J gene: TRBJ1-1
D gene: TRBD1
clone size: NA
CDR3 DNA: TGTGCCAGCAACCTTGACAGGGGTGGCACTGAAGCTTTCTTT
CDR3 protein: CASNLDRGGTEAFF

CDR3 length: 14
V gene: TRBV7-9
J gene: TRBJ2-5
D gene: NA
clone size: NA
CDR3 DNA: TGTGCCAGCAGCTCCCAGCGGTACCAAGAGACCCAGTACTTC
CDR3 protein: CASSSQRYQETQYF

CDR3 length: 13
V gene: TRBV12-3/TRBV12-4
J gene: TRBJ1-4
D gene: NA
clone size: NA
CDR3 DNA: TGTGCCAGCAGTTTTACGGGGGGCGAAAAACTGTTTTTT
CDR3 protein: CASSFTGGEKLFF